The 9 T cell receptor beta chains presented below share a single source sample, sequenced in a study of metastatic and nonmetastatic thyroid tumors (dated by TCRdb to between 2020 and 2021). None of the patients had been given any treatment before thyroid surgery. The library was built by means of PCR. Sequencing was performed on an Illumina HiSeq 4000. TCRdb handled the public reads itself, with Q25 trimming in fastp and clone calling in MiXCR, and kept productive beta chains. Across this sample there are more than 9,500 clones, with 25% to 30% seen only once. Of the sample, under 25% is held by the ten largest clones. Specimen: tumor tissue. These receptors were obtained from a female donor with papillary thyroid cancer or a benign thyroid nodule (not recorded which). Some clones in this sample may be carry-over from other donors' samples.

Many counts were recorded for this clone. This sequence may be a read error, since a much larger clone differs from it by one base. Within the sample, other DNA sequences also encode this same CDR3. V is TRBV27 and J is TRBJ2-7, with 8 nucleotides matching TRBD1. The CDR3 covers 13 residues. Germline V gene sequence: CDR1 MNHEY, CDR2 SMNVEV (reference sequence). The CDR3 DNA is TGTGCCAGTAGTTTATCGGACAGGGCCGAGCAGTACTTC. It encodes CASSLSDRAEQYF.

The table lists this clone with many counts. This chain joins TRBV6-1 and TRBJ2-2; 8 positions match TRBD2. The germline gives CDR1 MNHNS, CDR2 SASEGT. The CDR3 contains 13 residues. V was clipped by 9 bases and J by 3 bases; unmatched bases: 3. CDR3 nucleotide sequence: TGTGCCAGTTATAGCGGGGACACCGGGGAGCTGTTTTTT. Protein sequence: CASYSGDTGELFF.

V usage is TRBV5-1 and J usage is TRBJ2-3, with 9 bases that match TRBD1. J lost 4 bases, V lost 4 bases, and 10 bases had no gene match. CDR3 size: 16 residues. CDR1 SGHRS and CDR2 YFSETQ come from the germline V gene. The CDR3 region is CASSVEQGARSDTQYF. DNA of the CDR3: TGCGCCAGCAGCGTAGAACAGGGGGCGAGGTCAGATACGCAGTATTTT.

This clone was counted many times. The chain combines TRBV27 with TRBJ2-1, with 7 bases matching TRBD2. Trimming took 5 bases from V and 0 from J; bases not matched to a gene: 7. The CDR3 has 16 amino acids. From germline, CDR1 is MNHEY and CDR2 SMNVEV (reference sequence). The CDR3 region has the DNA TGTGCCAGCAGTCGTAGCGGGTCGAGCTCCTACAATGAGCAGTTCTTC. Translating gives CASSRSGSSSYNEQFF.

This clone rates as medium-sized. The gene calls are TRBV6-1 and TRBJ2-7; possible D gene TRBD1, 6 bases. This CDR3 has 15 residues. Trimming removed 1 base at V and 6 bases at J, with 16 bases between. Per germline, CDR1 MNHNS and CDR2 SASEGT. CDR3: CASSEGTAHRGEQYV. DNA of the CDR3: TGTGCCAGCAGTGAAGGGACAGCCCATCGAGGCGAGCAGTACGTC.

This clone was observed a handful of times. V gene TRBV2 combines with J gene TRBJ2-7; possibly TRBD1 or TRBD2 for D (5 bases each). The CDR3 has 14 amino acids. V was clipped by 6 bases and J by 0 bases, with 12 bases between them. Germline V gene lookup returns CDR1 SNHLY and CDR2 FYNNEI. In nucleotides, the CDR3 is TGTGCCAGCAGCGATAGTGGGACCTCCTACGAGCAGTACTTC. This codes for CASSDSGTSYEQYF. Combining the CDR3 with reference TRBV2 and TRBJ2-7 gives the whole variable domain EPEVTQTPSHQVTQMGQEVILRCVPISNHLYFYWYRQILGQKVEFLVSFYNNEISEKSEIFDDQFSVERPDGSNFTLKIRSTKLEDSAMYFCASSDSGTSYEQYFGPGTRLTVT.

The chain uses TRBV4-1 and TRBJ2-7, with D possibly TRBD1 on 6 matching bases. The CDR3 extends over 13 amino acids. Germline V gives CDR1 MGHRA, CDR2 YSYEKL. Trimming removed 3 bases at V and 3 bases at J, with 9 bases between. DNA for the CDR3: TGCGCCAGCAGCCACTTACAGGGCTACGAGCAGTACTTC. It specifies CASSHLQGYEQYF.

The chain has TRBV7-9 and TRBJ2-1; a weak D match, TRBD2 (6 bases). V gave up 6 bases and J gave up 9 bases, with 18 bases separating them. From germline, CDR1 is SEHNR and CDR2 FQNEAQ (reference sequence). The CDR3 runs 14 residues. CDR3 region: CASRTGTYLSEQFF. For the CDR3, the DNA is TGTGCCAGCAGGACTGGGACTTACTTGAGTGAGCAGTTCTTC.

To note about this clone: A much more abundant neighbour one base away suggests this may be a read error. The chain recombines TRBV12-3 or TRBV12-4 with TRBJ2-1, with D unclear. CDR3 size: 12 residues. CDR3 sequence reads: CASGLVNNEQFF. In DNA, the CDR3 is TGTGCCAGCGGTTTAGTAAACAATGAGCAGTTCTTC.